This T cell receptor (beta chain) is from a study of T-cell reconstitution after alpha-beta-depleted transplantation in children. Germline loops: CDR1 SGHVS, CDR2 FNYEAQ. The CDR3 loop spans 13 amino acids. Unmatched junction bases numbered 8, after V lost 6 bases and J lost 9 bases. Unique molecular identifiers were used in preparing the TCRbeta library. TCRdb redid the calling of the PCR reads with MiXCR, one entry per CDR3 protein. The repertoire has about 200,000 distinct CDR3 sequences, roughly a sixth of them found once; the top ten carry 35% to 50%. The origin of this receptor is a male patient aged 2 to 9 who had a stem cell transplant for acute lymphoblastic leukemia, so the T cells may come from the graft donor. The chain employs TRBV7-6 and TRBJ2-1, with TRBD2 identical over 7 bases. This specimen consisted of PBMCs, mostly from graft donor cells, obtained 360 days after TCRalphabeta/CD19-depleted stem cell transplant. The CDR3 spells CASSGTSAGEQFF. The CDR3, as DNA: TGTGCCAGCAGTGGAACTAGCGCGGGTGAGCAGTTCTTC.